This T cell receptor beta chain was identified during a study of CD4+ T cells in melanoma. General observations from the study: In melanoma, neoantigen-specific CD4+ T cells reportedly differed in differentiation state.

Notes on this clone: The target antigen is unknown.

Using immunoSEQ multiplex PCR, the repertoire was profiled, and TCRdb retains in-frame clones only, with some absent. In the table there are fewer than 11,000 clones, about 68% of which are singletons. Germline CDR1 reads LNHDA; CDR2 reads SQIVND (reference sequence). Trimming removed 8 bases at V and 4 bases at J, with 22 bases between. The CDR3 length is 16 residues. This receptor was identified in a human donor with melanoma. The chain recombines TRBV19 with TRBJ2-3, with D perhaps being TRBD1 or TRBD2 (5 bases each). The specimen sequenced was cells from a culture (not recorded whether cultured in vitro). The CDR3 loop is CASAKGVVGRSDTQYF. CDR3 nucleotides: TGTGCCAGTGCTAAAGGGGTCGTAGGGAGATCAGATACGCAGTATTTT.